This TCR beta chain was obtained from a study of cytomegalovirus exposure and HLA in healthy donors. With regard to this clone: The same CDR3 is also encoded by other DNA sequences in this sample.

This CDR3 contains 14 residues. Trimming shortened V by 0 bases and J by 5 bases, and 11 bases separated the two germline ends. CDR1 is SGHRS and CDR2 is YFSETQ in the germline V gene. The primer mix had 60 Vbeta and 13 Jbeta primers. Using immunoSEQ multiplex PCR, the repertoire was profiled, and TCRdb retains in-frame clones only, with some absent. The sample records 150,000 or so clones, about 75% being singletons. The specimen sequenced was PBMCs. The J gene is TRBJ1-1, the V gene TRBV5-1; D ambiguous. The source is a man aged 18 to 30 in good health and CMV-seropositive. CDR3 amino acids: CASSLARGSTEAFF. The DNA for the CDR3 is TGCGCCAGCAGCTTGGCCCGCGGTTCTACTGAAGCTTTCTTT.